These 22 T cell receptor beta chains were all obtained from the same sample, sequenced in a study of human T cells and chemical hapten exposure. TCRdb passed the RACE reads through MiXCR, listing each CDR3 protein once. This table holds 360,000 or so distinct CDR3 sequences, nearly 6.5% found once. As for time point: patch test 2, 6 weeks after DPC sensitization. The sample's treatment: therapeutic diphenylcyclopropenone sensitization with weekly scalp DPC. The sample was whole blood, taken in connection with sensitization to the hapten diphenylcyclopropenone (DPC). The receptor set was obtained from a woman between 18 and 30 years old with alopecia areata. Some clones in this sample may be carry-over from other donors' samples.

This clonotype was found many times. The chain uses TRBV7-2 and TRBJ1-1, with 8 bases matching TRBD1. The CDR3 totals 17 residues. The germline V gene encodes CDR1 SGHTA and CDR2 FQGNSA. The trim removed 0 bases at V and 5 bases at J, leaving 11 bases unmatched. CDR3 sequence reads: CASSLALLGQGYTEAFF. The CDR3 DNA is TGTGCCAGCAGCTTAGCGCTTTTAGGACAGGGTTATACTGAAGCTTTCTTT.

J is TRBJ1-4 and V is TRBV15, with D maybe TRBD1 (6 bases). The CDR3 contains 15 residues. CDR1 and CDR2 from the germline V gene are LNHNV and YYDKDF (reference sequence). Trimming removed 2 bases at V and 4 bases at J, with 11 bases between. CDR3 sequence: CATSRNGQSNEKLFF. CDR3 DNA: TGTGCCACCAGCAGAAACGGACAGAGTAATGAAAAACTGTTTTTT.

This clonotype was found many times. The chain couples TRBV29-1 to TRBJ2-1; 7 positions match TRBD2. The germline CDR1 and CDR2 sequences are SQVTM and ANQGSEA. V trimming: 4 bases; J trimming: 4 bases; junction bases outside the gene matches: 7. This CDR3 contains 14 residues. In DNA form, the CDR3 reads TGCAGCGTTGCGCGTCGGGGGGAGTACAATGAGCAGTTCTTC. Protein: CSVARRGEYNEQFF.

The gene calls are TRBV2 and TRBJ1-5, with D hard to call. Trimming cost V 2 bases and J 5 bases, with 10 bases left between them. Germline assignment: CDR1 SNHLY and CDR2 FYNNEI. The CDR3 sequence is 14 residues long. Here the CDR3 reads CASSEISGDQPQHF. The CDR3 DNA sequence: TGTGCCAGCAGTGAAATCTCCGGGGATCAGCCCCAGCATTTT.

This clonotype was counted a few times. The V and J genes are TRBV2 and TRBJ1-6; 8 positions agree with TRBD1. This CDR3 is 12 amino acids long. V gave up 6 bases and J gave up 16 bases; unmatched junction bases: 8. The germline V gene has CDR1 SNHLY and CDR2 FYNNEI. CDR3 sequence (DNA): TGTGCCAGCAGCGAATACCAGGGGGCTCTCCACTTT. Translation gives CASSEYQGALHF.

The chain carries TRBV12-3 or TRBV12-4 and TRBJ2-1, with 7 bases identical to TRBD2. The CDR3 is made up of 16 amino acids. With V trimmed by 2 bases and J by 7 bases, 11 bases remained unmatched. CDR3 DNA sequence: TGTGCCAGCAGTTTATCGAGCGGGGCCCTTGTAAATGAGCAGTTCTTC. Translating gives CASSLSSGALVNEQFF.

The genes are TRBV19 and TRBJ1-2; no clear D. The V gene's germline CDR1 is LNHDA and CDR2 SQIVND (reference sequence). The CDR3 contains 13 residues. V shed 0 bases and J shed 8 bases, with 10 bases lying between them. The CDR3 loop reads CASSIDVAYGYTF. In nucleotides, the CDR3 is TGTGCCAGTAGTATAGATGTTGCTTACGGCTACACCTTC.

This clonotype was counted a few times. The chain is built from TRBV29-1 and TRBJ2-7, with 9 bases fitting TRBD1. The CDR3 has 13 amino acids. Germline V gives CDR1 SQVTM, CDR2 ANQGSEA. Unmatched junction bases numbered 6, after V lost 5 bases and J lost 4 bases. As DNA, the CDR3 is TGCAGCGTTTATACAGGGGGCACGTACGAGCAGTACTTC. As protein: CSVYTGGTYEQYF.

The V and J genes are TRBV4-1 and TRBJ2-1, with TRBD2 matching over 9 bases. Trimming cost V 1 base and J 6 bases; bases outside gene matches: 7. The CDR3 is made up of 16 amino acids. Germline V CDR1 and CDR2: MGHRA, YSYEKL. The CDR3 sequence: CASSQAWASGANEQFF. Here the CDR3 DNA reads TGCGCCAGCAGCCAAGCTTGGGCTAGCGGGGCCAATGAGCAGTTCTTC.

This clonotype was seen many times. V and J are TRBV29-1 and TRBJ2-3; 7 nucleotides agree with TRBD1. The CDR3 loop spans 13 amino acids. V dropped 5 bases and J dropped 2; count of bases not matched to a gene: 4. In germline, CDR1 is SQVTM, CDR2 ANQGSEA. CDR3 in amino acids: CSVMDRFTDTQYF. CDR3 nucleotide sequence: TGCAGCGTTATGGACAGGTTCACAGATACGCAGTATTTT.

This chain connects TRBV6-1 to TRBJ2-7; TRBD2 might be the D (6 bases). Germline CDR1 and CDR2: MNHNS and SASEGT. V dropped 0 bases and J dropped 1 base, with 13 bases sitting between them. This CDR3 has 16 amino acids. This CDR3 reads CASSEAPAGLSYEQYF. The CDR3 nucleotides are TGTGCCAGCAGTGAAGCTCCGGCGGGGCTATCCTACGAGCAGTACTTC.

The chain has TRBV9 and TRBJ1-5; D is possibly TRBD1 (5 bases). Per germline, CDR1 SGDLS and CDR2 YYNGEE. The CDR3 sequence is 17 residues long. Between the trimmed V and J ends, which lost 0 bases and 4 bases, there was a span of 17 bases. The CDR3 bases are TGTGCCAGCAGCGTAGTGAGGGGCAGGTCACGGAATCAGCCCCAGCATTTT. It yields the protein CASSVVRGRSRNQPQHF.

This clonotype has a count of ten or more. The chain recombines TRBV6-1 with TRBJ1-1; D unclear. Germline V gene sequence: CDR1 MNHNS, CDR2 SASEGT. The V end lost 6 bases, the J end lost 1 base, and 12 bases lay between the germline ends. The CDR3 is 14 residues long. CDR3 DNA: TGTGCCAGCAGGATCCCGACTTGGAACACTGAAGCTTTCTTT. It yields the protein CASRIPTWNTEAFF.

The gene calls are TRBV5-1 and TRBJ2-3; D gene uncertain. Germline V gene data show CDR1 as SGHRS and CDR2 as YFSETQ. This CDR3 is 11 amino acids long. V was shortened by 1 base and J by 8 bases, with 5 bases between the two germline ends. The CDR3 bases are TGCGCCAGCAGCTTGAGAGTTACGCAGTATTTT. Amino acid sequence: CASSLRVTQYF. The entire variable domain, with the rest obtained from reference TRBV5-1 and TRBJ2-3, is as follows: KAGVTQTPRYLIKTRGQQVTLSCSPISGHRSVSWYQQTPGQGLQFLFEYFSETQRNKGNFPGRFSGRQFSNSRSEMNVSTLELGDSALYLCASSLRVTQYFGPGTRLTVL.

Many counts were recorded for this clonotype. The chain has TRBV6-6 and TRBJ1-5; D gene unclear. Trimming removed 6 bases at V and 0 bases at J, with 12 bases between. The CDR3 length is 15 residues. Germline V gene data show CDR1 as MNHNY and CDR2 as SVGAGI (reference sequence). The CDR3 DNA sequence: TGTGCCAGCAGCCTCTCAGAGGGTAGCAATCAGCCCCAGCATTTT. Protein product: CASSLSEGSNQPQHF.

This clonotype was detected a few times. The chain is built from TRBV12-5 and TRBJ2-1; no definite D call. V was trimmed by 0 bases and J by 10 bases, leaving 10 bases between them. CDR3 length equals 13 residues. Germline CDR1 reads LGHNT; CDR2 reads FRNRAP. Here the CDR3 reads CASGLVFPGEQFF. The CDR3, as DNA: TGTGCTAGTGGTTTGGTCTTCCCAGGCGAGCAGTTCTTC.

In this sample, this clonotype turned up a few times. The chain joins TRBV9 to TRBJ1-1, with a possible D match to TRBD1 (5 bases). CDR3 length equals 16 residues. Germline CDR1 SGDLS, CDR2 YYNGEE. V was cut by 0 bases and J by 7 bases, with 19 bases left in between. The DNA of the CDR3 is TGTGCCAGCAGCGTAGATGTGGGACGGAGGCCGCGTGAAGCTTTCTTT. Translating it yields CASSVDVGRRPREAFF.

The rearrangement uses TRBV18 and TRBJ1-3; D call uncertain. Trimming stripped 7 bases from V and 3 bases from J, with 4 bases between. Germline CDR1 KGHSH, CDR2 LQKENI. CDR3 length: 11 amino acids. The CDR3 DNA reads TGTGCCAGCTATGGTGGAAACACCATATATTTT. It is translated as CASYGGNTIYF.

A few counts support this clonotype. The CDR3 DNA is TGTGCCAGCAGTTCCGGAGGCGGGGGGTGGTACGAGCAGTACTTC. Protein sequence: CASSSGGGGWYEQYF. The V gene is TRBV28, the J gene TRBJ2-7, with 8 nucleotides matching TRBD2. The CDR3 spans 15 residues. Germline loops: CDR1 MDHEN, CDR2 SYDVKM. Trimming took 4 bases from V and 4 from J; bases not matched to a gene: 9.

The genes are TRBV5-1 and TRBJ2-6; D remains ambiguous. Trimming removed 3 bases from V and 2 bases from J, with 9 bases in between. Germline V gene lookup returns CDR1 SGHRS and CDR2 YFSETQ. There are 15 residues in the CDR3. The CDR3 loop is CASSSSNPGANVLTF. CDR3 coding DNA: TGCGCCAGCAGCTCCTCTAATCCTGGGGCCAACGTCCTGACTTTC. The whole variable domain, remainder taken from reference TRBV5-1 and TRBJ2-6, is KAGVTQTPRYLIKTRGQQVTLSCSPISGHRSVSWYQQTPGQGLQFLFEYFSETQRNKGNFPGRFSGRQFSNSRSEMNVSTLELGDSALYLCASSSSNPGANVLTFGAGSRLTVL.

This clonotype was counted ten times or more. The V call is TRBV18, the J call TRBJ1-1; perhaps TRBD1 as D (5 bases). V lost 1 base and J lost 8, with 8 bases in between. Per the germline V gene, CDR1 is KGHSH and CDR2 is LQKENI. This CDR3 is 12 amino acids long. Written as DNA, the CDR3 is TGTGCCAGCTCACCACGGGGCAGAGAAGCTTTCTTT. It encodes CASSPRGREAFF.

The V call is TRBV6-5, the J call TRBJ1-2; D remains ambiguous. Between the trimmed V and J ends, which lost 5 bases and 0 bases, there was a span of 13 bases. Germline V gene sequence: CDR1 MNHEY, CDR2 SVGAGI. The CDR3 spans 15 residues. The CDR3 sequence is CASSRQENSNYGYTF. CDR3 nucleotides: TGTGCCAGCAGTCGGCAGGAAAATTCTAACTATGGCTACACCTTC.